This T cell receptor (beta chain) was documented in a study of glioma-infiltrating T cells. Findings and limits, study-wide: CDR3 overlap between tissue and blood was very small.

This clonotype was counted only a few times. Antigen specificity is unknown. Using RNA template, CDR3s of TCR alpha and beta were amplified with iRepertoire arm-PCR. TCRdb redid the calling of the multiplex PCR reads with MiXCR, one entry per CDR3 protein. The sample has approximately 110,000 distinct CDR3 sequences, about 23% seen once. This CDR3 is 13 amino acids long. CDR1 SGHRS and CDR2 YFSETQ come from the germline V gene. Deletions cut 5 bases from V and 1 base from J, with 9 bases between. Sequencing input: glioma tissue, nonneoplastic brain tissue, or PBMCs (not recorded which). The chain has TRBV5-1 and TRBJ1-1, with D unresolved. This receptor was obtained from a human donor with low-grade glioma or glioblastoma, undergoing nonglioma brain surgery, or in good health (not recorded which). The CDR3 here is CASRARQNTEAFF. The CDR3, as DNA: TGCGCCAGCAGGGCCAGGCAGAACACTGAAGCTTTCTTT.